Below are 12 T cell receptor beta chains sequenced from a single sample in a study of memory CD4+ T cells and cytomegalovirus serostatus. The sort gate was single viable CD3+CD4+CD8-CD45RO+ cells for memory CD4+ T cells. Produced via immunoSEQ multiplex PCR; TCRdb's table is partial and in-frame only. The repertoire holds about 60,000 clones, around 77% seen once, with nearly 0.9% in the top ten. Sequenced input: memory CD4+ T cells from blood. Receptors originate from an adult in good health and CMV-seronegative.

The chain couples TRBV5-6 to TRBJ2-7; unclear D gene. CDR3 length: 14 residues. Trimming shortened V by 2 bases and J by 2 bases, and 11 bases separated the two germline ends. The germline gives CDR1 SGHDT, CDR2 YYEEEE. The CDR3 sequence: CASSFLHGAYEQYF. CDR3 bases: TGTGCCAGCAGCTTCCTGCACGGTGCCTACGAGCAGTACTTC.

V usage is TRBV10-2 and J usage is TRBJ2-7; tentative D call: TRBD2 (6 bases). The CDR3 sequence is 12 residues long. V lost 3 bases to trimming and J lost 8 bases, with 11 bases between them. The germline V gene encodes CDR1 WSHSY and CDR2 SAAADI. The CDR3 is CASSDRGYQQYF. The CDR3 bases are TGCGCCAGCAGTGATCGGGGGTACCAGCAGTACTTC.

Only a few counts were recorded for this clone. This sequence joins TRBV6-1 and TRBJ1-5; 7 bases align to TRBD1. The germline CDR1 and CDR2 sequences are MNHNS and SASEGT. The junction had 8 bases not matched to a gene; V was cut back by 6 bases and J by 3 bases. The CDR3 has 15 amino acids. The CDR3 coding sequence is TGTGCCAGCAGCGGCAGACAGGGCCACAATCAGCCCCAGCATTTT. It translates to CASSGRQGHNQPQHF.

This CDR3 reads CASSQGTGPTYEQYF. The CDR3 DNA is TGTGCCAGCAGCCAAGGGACAGGGCCCACCTACGAGCAGTACTTC. The V gene is TRBV14, the J gene TRBJ2-7; TRBD1 agrees at 8 bases. Germline assignment: CDR1 SGHDN and CDR2 FVKESK. The CDR3 sequence is 15 residues long. Unmatched junction bases numbered 4, after V lost 1 base and J lost 2 bases.

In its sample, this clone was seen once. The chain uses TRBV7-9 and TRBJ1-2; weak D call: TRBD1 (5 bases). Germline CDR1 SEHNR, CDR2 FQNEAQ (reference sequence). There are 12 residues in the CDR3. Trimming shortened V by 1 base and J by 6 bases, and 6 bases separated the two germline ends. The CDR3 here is CASSLGGDGYTF. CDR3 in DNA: TGTGCCAGCAGCTTAGGAGGGGATGGCTACACCTTC.

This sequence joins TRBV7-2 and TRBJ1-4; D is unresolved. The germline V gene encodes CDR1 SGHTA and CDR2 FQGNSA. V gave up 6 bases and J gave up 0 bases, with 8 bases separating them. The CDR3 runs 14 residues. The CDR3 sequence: CASREGATNEKLFF. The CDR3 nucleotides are TGTGCCAGCAGAGAAGGAGCAACTAATGAAAAACTGTTTTTT.

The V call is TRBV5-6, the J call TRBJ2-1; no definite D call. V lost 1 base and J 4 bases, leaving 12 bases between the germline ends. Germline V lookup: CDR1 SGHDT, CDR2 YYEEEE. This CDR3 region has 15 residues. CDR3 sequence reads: CASSLNGPPYNEQFF. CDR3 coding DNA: TGTGCCAGCAGCTTGAACGGGCCTCCTTACAATGAGCAGTTCTTC.

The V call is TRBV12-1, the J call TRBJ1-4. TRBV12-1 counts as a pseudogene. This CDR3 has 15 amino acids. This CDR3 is CASSFAARVNEKLFF. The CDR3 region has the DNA TGTGCCAGCAGCTTTGCGGCGAGGGTTAATGAAAAACTGTTTTTT.

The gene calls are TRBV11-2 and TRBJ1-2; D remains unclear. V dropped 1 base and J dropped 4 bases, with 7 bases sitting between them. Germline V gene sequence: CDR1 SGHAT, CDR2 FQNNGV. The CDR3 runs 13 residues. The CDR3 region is CASSLGESYGYTF. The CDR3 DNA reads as TGTGCCAGCAGCTTAGGGGAATCCTATGGCTACACCTTC. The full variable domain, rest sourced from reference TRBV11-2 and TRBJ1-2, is EAGVAQSPRYKIIEKRQSVAFWCNPISGHATLYWYQQILGQGPKLLIQFQNNGVVDDSQLPKDRFSAERLKGVDSTLKIQPAKLEDSAVYLCASSLGESYGYTFGSGTRLTVV.

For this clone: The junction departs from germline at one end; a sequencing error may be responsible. Here the CDR3 reads CASSEEGQTFYGYTF. The CDR3 DNA reads as TGTGCCAGCAGCGAAGAGGGACAGACCTTCTATGGCTACACCTTC. The chain joins TRBV2 to TRBJ1-2; the match to TRBD1 covers 7 bases. This CDR3 has 15 residues. Germline V gene lookup returns CDR1 SNHLY and CDR2 FYNNEI.

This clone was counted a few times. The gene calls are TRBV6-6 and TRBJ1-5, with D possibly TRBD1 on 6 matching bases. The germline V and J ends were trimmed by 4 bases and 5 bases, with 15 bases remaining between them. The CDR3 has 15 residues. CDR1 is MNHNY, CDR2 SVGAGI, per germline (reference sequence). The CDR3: CASSSPDRNDQPQHF. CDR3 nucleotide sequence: TGTGCCAGCAGTTCCCCGGACAGAAACGATCAGCCCCAGCATTTT.

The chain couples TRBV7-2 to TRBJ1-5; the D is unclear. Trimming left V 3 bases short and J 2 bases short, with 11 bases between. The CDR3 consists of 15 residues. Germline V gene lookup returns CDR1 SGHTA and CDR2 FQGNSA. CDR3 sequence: CASSFTLGGNQPQHF. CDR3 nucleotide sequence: TGTGCCAGCAGCTTTACCTTGGGCGGCAATCAGCCCCAGCATTTT.